This T cell receptor (beta chain) was identified during a study of CD8 T cells in cerebrospinal fluid in Alzheimer's disease. Considering frequency, this clonotype is medium-sized. Antigen unknown. TCRdb reprocessed the 10x single-cell sequencing reads and reports one entry per CDR3 protein, with no DNA. The sample includes about 1,000 distinct CDR3 sequences. The study's findings and limits: EBV-specific clones showed no enrichment in Alzheimer's patients and were not the top expanded clones.

CDR1 is SGDLS, CDR2 YYNGEE, per germline. This CDR3 spans 14 amino acids. The sequence was obtained from a human donor in good health. Sequencing was carried out using cerebrospinal fluid. This chain uses TRBV9 with TRBJ2-7. This CDR3 is CASSVATGNYEQYF.